These T cell receptor beta chains were read from a single sample in a study of cytomegalovirus exposure and HLA in healthy donors. The repertoire was sequenced with immunoSEQ multiplex PCR; TCRdb's copy has only in-frame clones and lacks some. The table lists 120,000 to 150,000 clones, approximately 80% of them singletons. Sequenced material: PBMCs. The receptors here all came from a man aged 35 to 55 in good health and CMV-seronegative. Both conserved end residues are part of each CDR3. The order of the fields is J gene, clone size, V gene, D gene, CDR3 protein, CDR3 DNA. The D gene is left open where the match is weak. Clone size is stated in some rows and not others, as once, few, many or a class when expanded.

TRBJ2-1 . TRBV12-5 TRBD1 CASGLDPPGQGINEQFF TGTGCTAGTGGTTTGGACCCTCCGGGACAGGGGATAAATGAGCAGTTCTTC
TRBJ2-7 . TRBV7-6 . CASSQGLQREQYF TGTGCCAGCAGCCAAGGCCTGCAGCGCGAGCAGTACTTC
TRBJ2-1 . TRBV27 . CASSLGPNAFVQFF TGTGCCAGCAGTTTAGGGCCGAACGCTTTCGTGCAGTTCTTC
TRBJ2-5 . TRBV28 . CASSPSTSMETQYF TGTGCCAGCAGTCCCTCTACTAGCATGGAGACCCAGTACTTC
TRBJ2-5 . TRBV28 TRBD1 CASSLLGTGAQETQYF TGTGCCAGCAGTTTATTAGGGACAGGGGCTCAAGAGACCCAGTACTTC
TRBJ2-1 . TRBV4-2 TRBD2 CASSQEASGSIYEQFF TGTGCCAGCAGCCAAGAGGCTAGCGGGAGCATCTATGAGCAGTTCTTC
TRBJ1-6 few TRBV19 TRBD1 CASRQTGENSPLHF TGTGCCAGTAGACAAACAGGGGAGAATTCACCCCTCCACTTT
TRBJ2-1 . TRBV29-1 TRBD2 CSVVSQGLAANNEQFF TGCAGCGTTGTATCCCAAGGACTAGCGGCCAACAATGAGCAGTTCTTC
TRBJ1-5 . TRBV6-4 TRBD1 CANLWTGGLCNQPQHF TGTGCCAACCTGTGGACAGGGGGCCTGTGCAATCAGCCCCAGCATTTT
TRBJ1-1 . TRBV7-6 TRBD1 CASSLDQDRGNPF TGTGCCAGCAGCTTAGACCAGGACAGGGGTAACCCCTTT
TRBJ1-2 few TRBV7-2 . CASSFGSTNYGYTF TGTGCCAGCAGCTTCGGGTCTACCAACTATGGCTACACCTTC
TRBJ2-3 . TRBV28 TRBD2 CASSWRGGFGTDTQYF TGTGCCAGCAGTTGGCGGGGGGGCTTCGGCACAGATACGCAGTATTTT
TRBJ2-4 . TRBV4-1 . CASSPLYGNIQYF TGCGCCAGCAGCCCTCTTTACGGAAACATTCAGTACTTC
TRBJ2-7 . TRBV30 TRBD1 CAWKADRSSYEQYF TGTGCCTGGAAGGCGGACAGGAGCTCCTACGAGCAGTACTTC
TRBJ2-7 . TRBV18 TRBD2 CASSPTSGSLSYEQYF TGTGCCAGCTCACCAACTAGCGGGAGCCTATCCTACGAGCAGTACTTC
TRBJ2-7 few TRBV9 TRBD2 CASSVGRGGTEQYF TGTGCCAGCAGCGTAGGGCGGGGGGGCACCGAGCAGTACTTC